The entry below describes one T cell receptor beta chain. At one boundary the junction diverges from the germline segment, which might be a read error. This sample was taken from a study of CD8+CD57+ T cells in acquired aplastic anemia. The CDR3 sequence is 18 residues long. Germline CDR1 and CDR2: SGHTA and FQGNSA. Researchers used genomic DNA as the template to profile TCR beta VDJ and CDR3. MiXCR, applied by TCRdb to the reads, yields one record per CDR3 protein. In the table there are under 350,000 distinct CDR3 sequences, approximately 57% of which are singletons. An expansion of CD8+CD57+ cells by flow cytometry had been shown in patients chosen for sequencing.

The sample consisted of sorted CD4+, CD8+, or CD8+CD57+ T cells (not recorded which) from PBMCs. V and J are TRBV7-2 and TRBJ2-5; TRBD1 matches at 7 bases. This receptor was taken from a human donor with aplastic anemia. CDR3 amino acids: CVSSLASNRQGMGETQYF. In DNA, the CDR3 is TGTGTCAGCAGCTTAGCGTCCAACCGACAGGGCATGGGAGAGACCCAGTACTTC.